These 14 T cell receptor beta chains were sequenced from one sample in a study of CD8+ T cells in alopecia areata. After isolation, RNA underwent reverse transcription to generate cDNA as the sequencing template. The table came from immunoSEQ multiplex PCR; TCRdb's copy has only in-frame clones and leaves some out. In the table there are under 250,000 clones, around 65% of which are singletons. Regarding treatment: oral pan-JAK inhibitor, 5-10 mg twice daily. The sequenced sample was CD4+ T cells sorted from blood, obtained at roughly week 45, from a patient treated with tofacitinib. The receptors here all came from a human donor with alopecia areata.

This chain joins TRBV15 and TRBJ2-3, with D perhaps matching TRBD1 or TRBD2 (6 bases each). Trimming shortened V by 0 bases and J by 6 bases, and 19 bases separated the two germline ends. CDR3 length equals 17 residues. CDR1 LNHNV and CDR2 YYDKDF come from the germline V gene (reference sequence). CDR3 DNA: TGTGCCACCAGCAGAGAATTGGGGGGCACGGGAGAGGATACGCAGTATTTT. As protein: CATSRELGGTGEDTQYF.

The chain has TRBV5-1 and TRBJ2-7; D unclear. Trimming removed 2 bases from V and 2 bases from J, with 11 bases in between. Per the germline V gene, CDR1 is SGHRS and CDR2 is YFSETQ. There are 14 residues in the CDR3. In nucleotides, the CDR3 is TGCGCCAGCAGCTTCTCCGGGTGCCCCTACGAGCAGTACTTC. Encoded protein: CASSFSGCPYEQYF.

The count of this clone is one. This chain links TRBV27 with TRBJ2-3; 8 positions agree with TRBD1. The CDR3 spans 14 residues. Germline lookup yields CDR1 MNHEY and CDR2 SMNVEV (reference sequence). V shed 5 bases, J shed 6 bases, and the junction held 7 bases outside the gene matches. Here the CDR3 reads CASSPGTGVDTQYF. In nucleotides, the CDR3 is TGTGCCAGCAGTCCAGGGACAGGTGTCGATACGCAGTATTTT.

In its sample, this clone was seen a few times. The rearrangement uses TRBV7-2 and TRBJ2-7; 8 nucleotides line up with TRBD2. This CDR3 has 16 amino acids. Germline lookup yields CDR1 SGHTA and CDR2 FQGNSA. J lost 0 bases, V lost 5 bases, and 9 bases had no gene match. The CDR3 DNA is TGTGCCAGCAGCCCCTTCAGCGGGGGAGGCTCCTACGAGCAGTACTTC. Residues: CASSPFSGGGSYEQYF.

The CDR3 reads CSVERGPNTEAFF. CDR3 bases: TGCAGCGTCGAGAGGGGCCCGAACACTGAAGCTTTCTTT. This rearrangement joins TRBV29-1 to TRBJ1-1; tentatively, D is TRBD1 (5 bases). The CDR3 sequence is 13 residues long. Germline CDR1 and CDR2: SQVTM and ANQGSEA. With 6 bases removed from V and 1 base from J, the gap between germline ends came to 12 bases.

This chain joins TRBV11-3 and TRBJ2-2; perhaps TRBD2 as D (6 bases). CDR1 and CDR2 (germline): SGHNT, YENEEA. The CDR3 runs to 15 residues. V dropped 7 bases and J dropped 4 bases, with 16 bases sitting between them. Here the CDR3 reads CASIGDSRGTGELFF. DNA of the CDR3: TGTGCCAGCATCGGGGACTCACGGGGCACCGGGGAGCTGTTTTTT.

The rearrangement links TRBV11-3 to TRBJ2-1; 9 bases line up with TRBD2. The CDR3 runs 17 residues. Trimming took 3 bases from V and 7 from J; bases not matched to a gene: 13. Germline V gene lookup returns CDR1 SGHNT and CDR2 YENEEA. CDR3: CASSFYSIAGVKNEQFF. The CDR3 bases are TGTGCCAGCAGCTTCTATAGCATAGCGGGGGTCAAAAATGAGCAGTTCTTC. Filled out from reference TRBV11-3 and TRBJ2-1, the complete variable domain reads EAGVVQSPRYKIIEKKQPVAFWCNPISGHNTLYWYLQNLGQGPELLIRYENEEAVDDSQLPKDRFSAERLKGVDSTLKIQPAELGDSAVYLCASSFYSIAGVKNEQFFGPGTRLTVL.

The chain combines TRBV29-1 with TRBJ1-2, with D hard to call. The CDR3 sequence is 15 residues long. V was trimmed by 6 bases and J by 3 bases, leaving 20 bases between them. Germline V lookup: CDR1 SQVTM, CDR2 ANQGSEA. Here the CDR3 reads CSVSQVLLADYGYTF. The DNA for the CDR3 is TGCAGCGTCAGCCAGGTCCTTCTCGCAGACTATGGCTACACCTTC.

About this clone itself: An end of the junction does not agree with germline; a read error may underlie this. The J gene is TRBJ1-6, the V gene TRBV27; TRBD1 matches 8 bases. This CDR3 has 15 amino acids. Per the germline V gene, CDR1 is MNHEY and CDR2 is SMNVEV (reference sequence). CDR3 residues: CASSVSGQVSSPLHF. For the CDR3, the DNA is TGTGCCAGCAGTGTATCGGGACAGGTTTCTTCACCCCTCCACTTT.

V usage is TRBV10-3 and J usage is TRBJ2-3; 8 nucleotides line up with TRBD2. After removal of 6 bases from V and 6 bases from J, the junction contained 5 bases not matched to a gene. CDR1 is ENHRY and CDR2 is SYGVKD in the germline V gene. The CDR3 loop spans 13 amino acids. The CDR3 sequence: CAISGGAFDTQYF. The CDR3 DNA sequence: TGTGCCATCAGCGGGGGGGCCTTTGATACGCAGTATTTT.

The chain combines TRBV27 with TRBJ1-6; the D gene is possibly TRBD1 (5 bases). Trimming shortened V by 0 bases and J by 7 bases, and 10 bases separated the two germline ends. This CDR3 is built from 15 residues. CDR1 is MNHEY, CDR2 SMNVEV, per germline (reference sequence). The CDR3 sequence: CASSLSSGINSPLHF. CDR3 in DNA: TGTGCCAGCAGTTTATCTTCAGGGATAAATTCACCCCTCCACTTT.

The chain joins TRBV11-2 to TRBJ2-5; no clear D gene. Germline CDR1 and CDR2: SGHAT and FQNNGV. Trimming took off 2 bases at V and 3 bases at J, with 1 base between the two ends. The length of the CDR3 is 11 residues. The CDR3 region is CASSLKETQYF. The CDR3 nucleotides are TGTGCCAGCAGCTTAAAAGAGACCCAGTACTTC. Combining the CDR3 with reference TRBV11-2 and TRBJ2-5 gives the whole variable domain EAGVAQSPRYKIIEKRQSVAFWCNPISGHATLYWYQQILGQGPKLLIQFQNNGVVDDSQLPKDRFSAERLKGVDSTLKIQPAKLEDSAVYLCASSLKETQYFGPGTRLLVL.

This clone was observed once. J is TRBJ2-2 and V is TRBV30; tentatively, D is TRBD2 (6 bases). The V gene lost 1 base and the J gene lost 1 base, with 7 bases spanning the gap. The CDR3 runs to 14 residues. Germline values: CDR1 GTSNPN, CDR2 SVGIG (reference sequence). This CDR3 reads CAWSAGRNTGELFF. The CDR3 coding sequence is TGTGCCTGGAGTGCCGGGAGGAACACCGGGGAGCTGTTTTTT.

In regard to this clone: One junction end disagrees with the germline gene, perhaps due to a read error. V usage is TRBV19 and J usage is TRBJ2-1, with D unresolved. This CDR3 is built from 12 residues. Looked up from germline, CDR1 is LNHDA and CDR2 is SQIVND (reference sequence). CDR3 DNA sequence: TGTGCCAGTAGTCCGTCCTTCAATGAGCAGTTCTTC. This encodes CASSPSFNEQFF.